These 28 T cell receptor beta chains were sequenced from one sample in a study of T cell responses to AZD1222 COVID-19 vaccine. Generated by immunoSEQ multiplex PCR, the TCRdb table keeps only in-frame clones and is missing some. Of about 110,000 clones listed, approximately 92% are singletons. The specimen comprised peripheral blood, sampled 28 days after the second AZD1222 dose. Receptor source: an adult who received the AZD1222 COVID-19 vaccine.

This clone was detected only a few times. V and J are TRBV7-3 and TRBJ2-3; tentative D call: TRBD1 (5 bases). The CDR3 sequence is 15 residues long. The germline V and J ends were trimmed by 3 bases and 2 bases, with 12 bases remaining between them. The germline V gene has CDR1 SGHTA and CDR2 FQGTGA. The CDR3 spells CASSFSGSSTDTQYF. The DNA for the CDR3 is TGTGCCAGCAGCTTTTCAGGGTCTTCCACAGATACGCAGTATTTT.

This chain joins TRBV10-3 and TRBJ2-1; D uncertain. This CDR3 has 11 residues. CDR1 is ENHRY and CDR2 is SYGVKD in the germline V gene. V was clipped by 0 bases and J by 8 bases, with 2 bases between them. The CDR3 region is CAISESYEQFF. The CDR3 region has the DNA TGTGCCATCAGTGAGTCCTATGAGCAGTTCTTC.

This clone was seen only a few times. The chain employs TRBV19 and TRBJ1-2; 7 nucleotides agree with TRBD1. V trimming: 5 bases; J trimming: 3 bases; junction bases outside the gene matches: 21. The CDR3 length is 19 residues. CDR1 and CDR2 from the germline V gene are LNHDA and SQIVND (reference sequence). The CDR3 spells CASSHRRDRGDTEHYGYTF. The CDR3 DNA follows: TGTGCCAGTAGTCACCGCCGGGACAGAGGGGACACAGAACACTATGGCTACACCTTC.

This clone was observed a handful of times. The chain combines TRBV7-6 with TRBJ2-5; 8 nucleotides agree with TRBD1. Looked up from germline, CDR1 is SGHVS and CDR2 is FNYEAQ. The J segment lost 3 bases and the V segment lost 6 bases, leaving 6 bases of the junction unmatched. This CDR3 is 14 amino acids long. Written as DNA, the CDR3 is TGTGCCAGCAGTTCGGGACAGGTCGAAGAGACCCAGTACTTC. This translates into CASSSGQVEETQYF.

The chain recombines TRBV11-2 with TRBJ1-1; D remains unclear. With 1 base removed from V and 8 bases from J, the gap between germline ends came to 11 bases. Germline V gene lookup returns CDR1 SGHAT and CDR2 FQNNGV. The CDR3 has 13 amino acids. As DNA, the CDR3 is TGTGCCAGCAGCTTAGGAGTCAACAACGAAGCTTTCTTT. This encodes CASSLGVNNEAFF.

This CDR3 is CASSSVSSYNSPLHF. For the CDR3, the DNA is TGTGCCAGCAGTTCGGTGAGCTCCTATAATTCACCCCTCCACTTT. This chain uses TRBV6-5 with TRBJ1-6; D is unclear. V shed 4 bases and J shed 0 bases, with 7 bases lying between them. CDR3 size: 15 residues. Germline-derived CDR1 and CDR2 are MNHEY and SVGAGI.

The chain links TRBV6-5 to TRBJ1-4; weak D call: TRBD1 (6 bases). The CDR3 sequence is 15 residues long. The V gene's germline CDR1 is MNHEY and CDR2 SVGAGI. V lost 3 bases and J 2 bases, leaving 10 bases between the germline ends. The CDR3 here is CASSYVGGTNEKLFF. Here the CDR3 DNA reads TGTGCCAGCAGTTATGTCGGGGGCACTAATGAAAAACTGTTTTTT.

The V and J genes are TRBV19 and TRBJ2-7; 7 bases align to TRBD2. This CDR3 spans 14 amino acids. The germline gives CDR1 LNHDA, CDR2 SQIVND (reference sequence). J lost 2 bases, V lost 3 bases, and 4 bases had no gene match. Here the CDR3 reads CASSIGRGTYEQYF. CDR3 nucleotide sequence: TGTGCCAGTAGTATTGGGCGGGGGACCTACGAGCAGTACTTC.

This clone was found once. V usage is TRBV7-9 and J usage is TRBJ1-2; 9 bases match TRBD1. This CDR3 is 16 amino acids long. V gave up 5 bases and J gave up 2 bases; unmatched junction bases: 9. The germline V gene has CDR1 SEHNR and CDR2 FQNEAQ (reference sequence). This CDR3 is CASSHWDREENYGYTF. For the CDR3, the DNA is TGTGCCAGCAGCCATTGGGACAGGGAGGAGAACTATGGCTACACCTTC. Looking up the rest from reference TRBV7-9 and TRBJ1-2 gives the full variable domain: DTGVSQNPRHKITKRGQNVTFRCDPISEHNRLYWYRQTLGQGPEFLTYFQNEAQLEKSRLLSDRFSAERPKGSFSTLEIQRTEQGDSAMYLCASSHWDREENYGYTFGSGTRLTVV.

The chain employs TRBV6-2 or TRBV6-3 and TRBJ1-1; 7 nucleotides agree with TRBD1. There are 14 residues in the CDR3. The germline V gene has CDR1 MNHEY and CDR2 SVGEGT. V shed 5 bases and J 2 bases; nucleotides not matched to a gene: 5. The CDR3 DNA reads TGTGCCAGCAGTCGGGGACAGTCCAACACTGAAGCTTTCTTT. Translating gives CASSRGQSNTEAFF.

This clone turned up a few times. The chain is built from TRBV6-5 and TRBJ2-7; a possible D gene is TRBD1 (5 bases). The CDR3 runs to 15 residues. Germline-derived CDR1 and CDR2 are MNHEY and SVGAGI. Trimming removed 2 bases from V and 0 bases from J, with 11 bases in between. The CDR3 sequence: CASSYATDISYEQYF. The CDR3 DNA reads as TGTGCCAGCAGTTACGCGACAGATATCTCCTACGAGCAGTACTTC.

V is TRBV7-2 and J is TRBJ2-3; D call uncertain. V lost 5 bases to trimming and J lost 4 bases, with 16 bases between them. The CDR3 contains 15 residues. Germline V gives CDR1 SGHTA, CDR2 FQGNSA. This chain's CDR3 is CASSLNGRTADTQYF. The CDR3 coding sequence is TGTGCCAGCAGCCTAAACGGACGTACGGCAGATACGCAGTATTTT.

This clone occurred once. The J gene is TRBJ1-2, the V gene TRBV3-1 (or the pseudogene TRBV3-2); D remains ambiguous. This CDR3 region has 16 residues. Trimming pared 6 bases from V and 3 bases from J, leaving 20 bases between. Germline V gene sequence: CDR1 LGHDT, CDR2 YNNKEL (reference sequence). The CDR3 loop is CASSVLGEATYYGYTF. DNA of the CDR3: TGTGCCAGCAGTGTCCTCGGGGAAGCCACCTACTATGGCTACACCTTC.

This clone was seen only a few times. The chain carries TRBV19 and TRBJ1-5, with a weak D call TRBD1 (6 bases). V lost 4 bases, J lost 5 bases, and 21 bases lay in between. There are 17 residues in the CDR3. Germline V lookup: CDR1 LNHDA, CDR2 SQIVND (reference sequence). The CDR3 region has the DNA TGTGCCAGTAGTAGGGGGGGCGAGGGTCCCCTGGATCAGCCCCAGCATTTT. Translated, it gives CASSRGGEGPLDQPQHF.

There are a few counts of this clone. A junction boundary mismatches the germline segment, possibly from a read error. The genes are TRBV7-6 and TRBJ1-3; the match to TRBD1 covers 7 bases. CDR1 is SGHVS and CDR2 is FNYEAQ in the germline V gene. This CDR3 contains 16 residues. Here the CDR3 reads CASSPQDRLIGYTIYF. In DNA form, the CDR3 reads TGTGCCAGCAGCCCTCAGGACAGGCTAATTGGATACACCATATATTTT.

The genes are TRBV3-1 (or the pseudogene TRBV3-2) and TRBJ1-4; D is perhaps TRBD1 (5 bases). V lost 4 bases and J 2 bases, leaving 8 bases between the germline ends. The CDR3 covers 14 residues. Germline lookup yields CDR1 LGHDT and CDR2 YNNKEL (reference sequence). The CDR3: CASSPGGTNEKLFF. Written as DNA, the CDR3 is TGTGCCAGCAGCCCCGGGGGTACTAATGAAAAACTGTTTTTT.

The rearrangement uses TRBV5-1 and TRBJ2-7, with a tentative D call TRBD2 (5 bases). The CDR3 is made up of 14 amino acids. V lost 0 bases, J lost 5 bases, and 12 bases lay in between. The V gene's germline CDR1 is SGHRS and CDR2 YFSETQ. Here the CDR3 DNA reads TGCGCCAGCAGCTTGGACGTCGGGGAAGACGAGCAGTACTTC. This gives the protein CASSLDVGEDEQYF.

The gene calls are TRBV2 and TRBJ1-4, with 7 bases fitting TRBD1. This CDR3 has 14 residues. J lost 7 bases, V lost 6 bases, and 8 bases had no gene match. Germline CDR1 is SNHLY and CDR2 is FYNNEI. The CDR3 nucleotides are TGTGCCAGCAGCCGACAGGGATATGGTGAAAAACTGTTTTTT. It translates to CASSRQGYGEKLFF.

The chain employs TRBV6-5 and TRBJ2-2; a weak D match, TRBD1 (5 bases). This CDR3 is built from 15 residues. The V end was cut by 0 bases, the J end by 2 bases, with 7 bases between. From germline, CDR1 is MNHEY and CDR2 SVGAGI. CDR3 nucleotide sequence: TGTGCCAGCAGTTACTCAGACAGCAACACCGGGGAGCTGTTTTTT. It encodes CASSYSDSNTGELFF.

This clone has a single count. V usage is TRBV7-9 and J usage is TRBJ1-1, with TRBD1 identical over 8 bases. The V gene end was trimmed by 5 bases and the J gene end by 6 bases; junction bases not matched to a gene: 8. Per germline, CDR1 SEHNR and CDR2 FQNEAQ (reference sequence). CDR3 length: 14 residues. This CDR3 reads CASSPGQGRSEAFF. The DNA for the CDR3 is TGTGCCAGCAGCCCAGGACAGGGTAGGTCTGAAGCTTTCTTT.

The DNA of the CDR3 is TGTGCCAGCAGTTTAGCGGGTGGCTACACCTTC. This codes for CASSLAGGYTF. The chain combines TRBV28 with TRBJ1-2; unclear D gene. In germline, CDR1 is MDHEN, CDR2 SYDVKM. The CDR3 spans 11 residues. V lost 2 bases and J lost 7, with 5 bases in between.

The chain carries TRBV7-2 and TRBJ1-2; D uncertain. The CDR3 contains 13 residues. Trimming stripped 5 bases from V and 4 bases from J, with 11 bases between. Germline lookup yields CDR1 SGHTA and CDR2 FQGNSA. CDR3 in amino acids: CASSPHGRYGYTF. In DNA, the CDR3 is TGTGCCAGCAGCCCCCACGGGCGCTATGGCTACACCTTC.

Notes on this clone: In the same sample, other DNA sequences code for this CDR3. The CDR3 DNA sequence: TGTGCCAGCTCACCAGGGACTGAAACCTACGAGCAGTACTTC. Translating it yields CASSPGTETYEQYF. This chain connects TRBV18 to TRBJ2-7; a weak D match, TRBD2 (6 bases). The CDR3 contains 14 residues. Trimming cost V 2 bases and J 2 bases, with 10 bases left between them. Germline values: CDR1 KGHSH, CDR2 LQKENI.

V gene TRBV7-2 combines with J gene TRBJ2-5; perhaps TRBD2 as D (6 bases). Per germline, CDR1 SGHTA and CDR2 FQGNSA. Trimming took 2 bases from V and 5 from J, leaving 18 bases between them. The CDR3 totals 16 residues. This CDR3 is CASSLYPPGRLETQYF. CDR3 sequence (DNA): TGTGCCAGCAGCTTATACCCCCCAGGGAGGTTGGAGACCCAGTACTTC.

This chain joins TRBV5-1 and TRBJ1-1; D perhaps matches TRBD1 (6 bases). The length of the CDR3 is 16 residues. The V end was cut by 4 bases, the J end by 4 bases, with 20 bases between. Per the germline V gene, CDR1 is SGHRS and CDR2 is YFSETQ. CDR3 sequence: CASSPTWTASATEAFF. CDR3 DNA sequence: TGCGCCAGCAGCCCAACCTGGACAGCCTCGGCCACTGAAGCTTTCTTT.

V usage is TRBV12-3 or TRBV12-4 and J usage is TRBJ2-5, with D uncertain. There are 12 residues in the CDR3. The V end was cut by 3 bases, the J end by 4 bases, with 6 bases between. The CDR3 bases are TGTGCCAGCAGTTTGAGGACAGAGACCCAGTACTTC. Encoded protein: CASSLRTETQYF.

The J gene is TRBJ1-4, the V gene TRBV25-1; maybe TRBD1 (6 bases). The CDR3 consists of 13 residues. V was cut by 6 bases and J by 3 bases, with 8 bases left in between. Germline CDR1 and CDR2: MGHDK and SYGVNS. DNA for the CDR3: TGTGCCAGCAGCGGACAGCCTAATGAAAAACTGTTTTTT. Residues: CASSGQPNEKLFF.

This clone was detected a few times. The chain uses TRBV9 and TRBJ2-2; no clear D gene. This CDR3 spans 15 amino acids. Germline V CDR1 and CDR2: SGDLS, YYNGEE. V was pared by 3 bases and J by 6 bases, with 15 bases between. The CDR3 DNA is TGTGCCAGCAGCGCGACCGGAACTCTTGCCGGGGAGCTGTTTTTT. This codes for CASSATGTLAGELFF.